The source of this TCR beta chain is a study of metastatic and nonmetastatic thyroid tumors. This clone has a count of ten or more. The CDR3 is 14 amino acids. V gave up 2 bases and J gave up 6 bases; unmatched junction bases: 7. CDR1 DFQATT and CDR2 SNEGSKA come from the germline V gene (reference sequence). Each patient went into thyroid surgery without having received any treatment. TCRdb re-analyzed the PCR reads using MiXCR. Counted here are about 14,000 clones, approximately 12% occurring once; the ten biggest clones make up about 14%. V is TRBV20-1 and J is TRBJ2-3; the match to TRBD2 covers 8 bases. This TCR was sampled from a female donor with papillary thyroid cancer or a benign thyroid nodule (not recorded which). Some clones in this sample may be carry-over from other donors' samples. Input material: blood. The CDR3 DNA sequence: TGCAGTGCTAGATTAGGGACTAGTTATGATACGCAGTATTTT. Translation: CSARLGTSYDTQYF.